The subject of this entry is one TCR beta chain. Per the study methods: Amplified reference gene primers provided the basis for estimating nucleated cell counts. Sequencing was performed with immunoSEQ multiplex PCR; in TCRdb, only in-frame clones are kept and a portion is missing. V and J calls and clone size come straight from that table; D and trimming were deduced from the DNA. The table shows around 90,000 clones, with about 85% occurring only once. This sample stems from a study of blood T cell repertoires in COVID-19. About the research overall: There were acute and convalescent COVID-19 samples, and they came from the United States, Italy and Spain. PBMCs, B-cell-depleted T cells, or T cells provided the cDNA or gDNA that made up the material.

Between the trimmed V and J ends, which lost 0 bases and 0 bases, there was a span of 13 bases. The CDR3 consists of 17 residues. Germline assignment: CDR1 SGDLS and CDR2 YYNGEE. The J gene is TRBJ1-3, the V gene TRBV9; weak D call: TRBD1 (5 bases). Input material: peripheral blood. The TCR originated in a male donor with acute or convalescent COVID-19. The CDR3 DNA sequence: TGTGCCAGCAGCGTAGCCACAGGCCCTTTCTCTGGAAACACCATATATTTT. Protein: CASSVATGPFSGNTIYF.